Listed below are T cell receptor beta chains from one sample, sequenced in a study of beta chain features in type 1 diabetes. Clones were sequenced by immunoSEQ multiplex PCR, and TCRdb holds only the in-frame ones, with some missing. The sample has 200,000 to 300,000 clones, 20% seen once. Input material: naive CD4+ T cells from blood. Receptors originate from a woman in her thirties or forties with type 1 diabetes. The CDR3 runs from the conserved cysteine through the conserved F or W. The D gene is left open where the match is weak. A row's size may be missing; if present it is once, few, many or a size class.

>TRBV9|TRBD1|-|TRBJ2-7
CANHRTGGFHEQYF
TGTGCCAACCATCGTACAGGGGGATTTCACGAGCAGTACTTC
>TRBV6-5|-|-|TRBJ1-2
CASSSGTLVRGYTF
TGTGCCAGCAGTTCCGGGACATTAGTAAGAGGCTACACCTTC
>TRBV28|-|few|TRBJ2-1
CASSPPAGTYNEQFF
TGTGCCAGCAGTCCTCCCGCGGGGACCTACAATGAGCAGTTCTTC
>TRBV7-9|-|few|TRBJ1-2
CASSLQGSYGYTF
TGTGCCAGCAGCTTACAGGGGAGCTATGGCTACACCTTC
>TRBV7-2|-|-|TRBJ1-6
CASSLIREEALHF
TGTGCCAGCAGCTTAATCAGGGAGGAGGCCCTCCACTTT
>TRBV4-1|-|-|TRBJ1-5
CASRPAGAGDQPQHF
TGCGCCAGCCGTCCGGCGGGGGCAGGGGATCAGCCCCAGCATTTT
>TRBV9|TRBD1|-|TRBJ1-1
CASSVQGGTEAFF
TGTGCCAGCAGCGTACAGGGGGGCACTGAAGCTTTCTTT
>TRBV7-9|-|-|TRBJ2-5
CASSLSGQETQYF
TGTGCCAGCAGCTTGTCCGGGCAAGAGACCCAGTACTTC
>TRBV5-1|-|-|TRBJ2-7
CASREREGYEQYF
TGCGCCAGCAGGGAACGCGAGGGATACGAGCAGTACTTC
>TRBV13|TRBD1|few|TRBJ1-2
CASSLLDLQGADYGYTF
TGTGCCAGCAGCCTCCTTGACCTACAGGGGGCCGACTATGGCTACACCTTC
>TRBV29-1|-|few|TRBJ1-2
CSARGAGQSGYTF
TGCAGCGCACGTGGGGCAGGCCAGTCTGGCTACACCTTC
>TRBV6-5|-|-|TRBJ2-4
CASSFWAGEAKNIQYF
TGTGCCAGCAGTTTTTGGGCAGGCGAAGCCAAAAACATTCAGTACTTC
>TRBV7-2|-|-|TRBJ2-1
CATTNSHSYNEQFF
TGTGCCACGACAAATTCCCATTCCTACAATGAGCAGTTCTTC
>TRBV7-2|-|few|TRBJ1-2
CASSPTGGYGYTF
TGTGCCAGCAGCCCGACGGGTGGCTATGGCTACACCTTC
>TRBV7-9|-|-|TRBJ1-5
CASSRSPDSNGGNQPQHF
TGTGCCAGCAGTCGCTCTCCTGACAGTAACGGGGGGAATCAGCCCCAGCATTTT
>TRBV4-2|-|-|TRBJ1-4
CASSQESRTTNEKLFF
TGTGCCAGCAGCCAAGAGTCCAGAACAACTAATGAAAAACTGTTTTTT
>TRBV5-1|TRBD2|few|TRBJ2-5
CASSLTGTRVQETQYF
TGCGCCAGCAGCCTAACCGGGACTAGGGTCCAAGAGACCCAGTACTTC
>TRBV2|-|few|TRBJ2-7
CASSLARYEQYF
TGTGCCAGCAGTCTAGCCCGCTACGAGCAGTACTTC
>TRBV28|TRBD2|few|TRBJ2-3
CASRQSGSGTDTQYF
TGTGCCAGCAGACAGAGCGGGAGCGGCACAGATACGCAGTATTTT
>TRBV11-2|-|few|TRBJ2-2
CASSLAGVAGELFF
TGTGCCAGCAGCTTAGCGGGAGTTGCCGGGGAGCTGTTTTTT
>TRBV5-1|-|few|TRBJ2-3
CASGDAPDGRGTDTQYF
TGCGCCAGCGGCGACGCCCCTGATGGTCGGGGCACAGATACGCAGTATTTT
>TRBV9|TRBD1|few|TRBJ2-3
CASSEDRGTDTQYF
TGTGCCAGCAGCGAGGACAGGGGGACAGATACGCAGTATTTT
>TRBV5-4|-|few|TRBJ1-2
CASSPPDSYGYTF
TGTGCCAGCAGCCCCCCCGACTCCTATGGCTACACCTTC
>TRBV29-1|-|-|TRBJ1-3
CSVAQPSRGNTIYF
TGCAGCGTTGCACAGCCATCCAGGGGAAACACCATATATTTT
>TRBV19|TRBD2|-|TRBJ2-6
CASTSGPGWANVLTF
TGTGCCAGTACTAGCGGGCCCGGTTGGGCCAACGTCCTGACTTTC
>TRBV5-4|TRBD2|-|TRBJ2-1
CASRLQAGGPYEQFF
TGTGCCAGCAGACTGCAAGCGGGAGGGCCTTATGAGCAGTTCTTC
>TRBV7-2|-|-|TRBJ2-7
CASSLVAVPEQYF
TGTGCCAGCAGCTTAGTGGCAGTACCCGAGCAGTACTTC
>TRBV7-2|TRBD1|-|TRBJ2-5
CASSDRGPSGETQYF
TGTGCCAGCAGCGACAGGGGGCCCTCGGGGGAGACCCAGTACTTC
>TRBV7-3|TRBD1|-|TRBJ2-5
CASSQGAEETQYF
TGTGCCAGCAGCCAGGGGGCCGAGGAGACCCAGTACTTC
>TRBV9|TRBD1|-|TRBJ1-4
CASSAFGTGNEKLFF
TGTGCCAGCAGCGCCTTCGGGACAGGGAATGAAAAACTGTTTTTT
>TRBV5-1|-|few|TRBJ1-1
CATRKVGGGTEAFF
TGCGCCACCAGGAAGGTTGGAGGAGGAACTGAAGCTTTCTTT
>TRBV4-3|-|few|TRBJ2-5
CASSQEGGETQYF
TGCGCCAGCAGCCAAGAGGGCGGGGAGACCCAGTACTTC
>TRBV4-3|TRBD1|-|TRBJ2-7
CASSQELPFGTGEITYEQYF
TGCGCCAGCAGCCAAGAGCTCCCCTTTGGTACAGGGGAGATTACCTACGAGCAGTACTTC